The following is a T cell receptor beta chain sequence with its context. Its specificity is unknown. Some clones are missing from TCRdb's copy, which holds only in-frame ones; the method was immunoSEQ multiplex PCR. The repertoire holds more than 85,000 clones, with approximately 90% as singletons. The sample originates from a study of T cell responses to AZD1222 COVID-19 vaccine. In the study overall: Samples with a second dose at about 4 or about 12 weeks were pooled together.

Study-level points and caveats: White British donors predominated, females outnumbered males, and clonal diversity was possibly underestimated. Close to half of all spike-specific TCRs reportedly target regions of the variants that are unmutated.

The CDR3 runs to 13 residues. V was cut by 5 bases and J by 0 bases, with 9 bases left in between. Germline V gene data show CDR1 as SGHNT and CDR2 as YYREEE (reference sequence). The material sequenced was peripheral blood, taken on day 0 of AZD1222 vaccination. The chain employs TRBV5-4 and TRBJ2-7; unclear D gene. The clonotype originates from an adult in good health. Here the CDR3 reads CASRERSSYEQYF. The DNA for the CDR3 is TGTGCCAGCAGAGAACGGTCCTCCTACGAGCAGTACTTC. Together with reference TRBV5-4 and TRBJ2-7, the CDR3 gives the full variable domain: ETGVTQSPTHLIKTRGQQVTLRCSSQSGHNTVSWYQQALGQGPQFIFQYYREEENGRGNFPPRFSGLQFPNYSSELNVNALELDDSALYLCASRERSSYEQYFGPGTRLTVT.